Listed below are T cell receptor beta chains from one sample, sequenced in a study of shared clonotypes between healthy human individuals. Libraries were prepared by immunoSEQ multiplex PCR; TCRdb keeps only in-frame clonotypes and omits some of them. The sample lists under 750,000 clones, 72% seen once, with roughly 1.8% in the top ten. The sample taken for sequencing was memory CD4+ T cells sorted from blood. These receptors were collected from a woman aged 25 to 39 in good health. The conserved cysteine and the conserved F or W are not part of the CDR3 here. A D gene is named only where the DNA matches it firmly. Expanded clones are given a class, and other clones once, few, many or no size at all.

CDR3 protein: ASSPTGWASPLH
CDR3 length: 12
clone size: NA
D gene: TRBD1
J gene: TRBJ1-6
V gene: TRBV11-2

CDR3 protein: ATSRNYRDRDMNTEAF
CDR3 length: 16
clone size: NA
D gene: TRBD1
J gene: TRBJ1-1
V gene: TRBV15

CDR3 protein: ASSNLDSFGGYT
CDR3 length: 12
clone size: NA
D gene: NA
J gene: TRBJ1-2
V gene: TRBV19

CDR3 protein: ASSPPGRVMNTEAF
CDR3 length: 14
clone size: NA
D gene: NA
J gene: TRBJ1-1
V gene: TRBV18

CDR3 protein: ASRVQGGADTQY
CDR3 length: 12
clone size: NA
D gene: NA
J gene: TRBJ2-3
V gene: TRBV25-1

CDR3 protein: ASRSGTDLTKATNEKLF
CDR3 length: 17
clone size: few
D gene: NA
J gene: TRBJ1-4
V gene: TRBV5-1

CDR3 protein: ASSPGGIMNTEAF
CDR3 length: 13
clone size: NA
D gene: NA
J gene: TRBJ1-1
V gene: TRBV11-3

CDR3 protein: ASSRPGDLYNEQF
CDR3 length: 13
clone size: many
D gene: NA
J gene: TRBJ2-1
V gene: TRBV18

CDR3 protein: ASSLVWRQNNEQF
CDR3 length: 13
clone size: NA
D gene: NA
J gene: TRBJ2-1
V gene: TRBV7-8

CDR3 protein: ASSLSSSEQY
CDR3 length: 10
clone size: NA
D gene: NA
J gene: TRBJ2-7
V gene: TRBV11-2

CDR3 protein: ASSDFAGSNQPQH
CDR3 length: 13
clone size: NA
D gene: NA
J gene: TRBJ1-5
V gene: TRBV2

CDR3 protein: ASSPGWEQY
CDR3 length: 9
clone size: NA
D gene: NA
J gene: TRBJ2-7
V gene: TRBV28

CDR3 protein: ASSQDLLFGTDYGYT
CDR3 length: 15
clone size: NA
D gene: TRBD1
J gene: TRBJ1-2
V gene: TRBV4-2

CDR3 protein: ASSPPSGGEETQY
CDR3 length: 13
clone size: NA
D gene: NA
J gene: TRBJ2-5
V gene: TRBV18

CDR3 protein: ASSSLTSGISHEQY
CDR3 length: 14
clone size: NA
D gene: TRBD2
J gene: TRBJ2-7
V gene: TRBV27

CDR3 protein: ASSYAYTAARNIQY
CDR3 length: 14
clone size: NA
D gene: NA
J gene: TRBJ2-4
V gene: TRBV6-5

CDR3 protein: ASSVSGTSGVYEQY
CDR3 length: 14
clone size: NA
D gene: TRBD2
J gene: TRBJ2-7
V gene: TRBV9

CDR3 protein: ASSVDGNQPQH
CDR3 length: 11
clone size: few
D gene: NA
J gene: TRBJ1-5
V gene: TRBV11-2

CDR3 protein: ASSSGQGVVGIHEQY
CDR3 length: 15
clone size: NA
D gene: TRBD1
J gene: TRBJ2-7
V gene: TRBV27

CDR3 protein: ASSYPDGQETQY
CDR3 length: 12
clone size: few
D gene: NA
J gene: TRBJ2-5
V gene: TRBV7-9

CDR3 protein: ASSRQGTSGYNEQF
CDR3 length: 14
clone size: NA
D gene: TRBD2
J gene: TRBJ2-1
V gene: TRBV7-3

CDR3 protein: ASSLRVGEQF
CDR3 length: 10
clone size: NA
D gene: NA
J gene: TRBJ2-1
V gene: TRBV5-1

CDR3 protein: ASSIRGEAYNEQF
CDR3 length: 13
clone size: NA
D gene: NA
J gene: TRBJ2-1
V gene: TRBV19

CDR3 protein: ASSSQTSDYEQY
CDR3 length: 12
clone size: NA
D gene: TRBD2
J gene: TRBJ2-7
V gene: TRBV11-2

CDR3 protein: VLNPREDSDTQY
CDR3 length: 12
clone size: NA
D gene: TRBD2
J gene: TRBJ2-3
V gene: TRBV25-1

CDR3 protein: AIKASGNTIY
CDR3 length: 10
clone size: few
D gene: NA
J gene: TRBJ1-3
V gene: TRBV10-3

CDR3 protein: ASSPSSNTEAF
CDR3 length: 11
clone size: NA
D gene: NA
J gene: TRBJ1-1
V gene: TRBV5-6

CDR3 protein: ASKRFSTSYEQY
CDR3 length: 12
clone size: few
D gene: NA
J gene: TRBJ2-7
V gene: TRBV19

CDR3 protein: SASETGGTYNEQF
CDR3 length: 13
clone size: NA
D gene: TRBD1
J gene: TRBJ2-1
V gene: TRBV29-1

CDR3 protein: ASSIGGLKEQY
CDR3 length: 11
clone size: NA
D gene: NA
J gene: TRBJ2-7
V gene: TRBV19

CDR3 protein: ASSLAGSSWGYNEQF
CDR3 length: 15
clone size: NA
D gene: NA
J gene: TRBJ2-1
V gene: TRBV5-8